This T cell receptor beta chain was captured by sequencing in a study of beta chain features in type 1 diabetes. As every portion of the isolated RNA was reverse transcribed, the sequencing read expressed TCRB transcripts. Samples of naive, central memory and regulatory T cells yielded a mean of about 3.5 million reads. TCRdb's table, derived via immunoSEQ multiplex PCR, lists solely in-frame clones and lacks some. The sample carries about 130,000 clones, 7% to 10% recorded once. Trimming took off 6 bases at V and 4 bases at J, with 12 bases between the two ends. Germline V CDR1 and CDR2: MDHEN, SYDVKM. The CDR3 covers 14 residues. General study findings and limits: The similarity of naive, central memory and Treg TCRB repertoires appeared greater among patients than among healthy donors. TCRB CDR3 length was moderately but significantly reduced in all four CD4+ subsets of Type 1 diabetes patients.

Sorting gave populations that all exceeded 95% purity. As to this clone: Its cognate antigen is unknown.

J is TRBJ1-4 and V is TRBV28; no clear D gene. The receptor comes from a man younger than 30 in good health. Sequencing was carried out using central memory CD4+ T cells from blood. CDR3 nucleotide sequence: TGTGCCAGCAGCTCGGGAGCGGGTAATGAAAAACTGTTTTTT. Amino acid sequence: CASSSGAGNEKLFF.